This entry lists 9 T cell receptor beta chains sequenced from one sample in a study of T cell responses to AZD1222 COVID-19 vaccine (dated by TCRdb to the early 2020s). Libraries were made using the immunoSEQ multiplex PCR assay. This immuneACCESS table, as held by TCRdb, lists in-frame sequences with V and J called but not all clones. Of the missing ones, under half trace to an unresolved V gene in checked studies; the others have no known cause. The sample table holds roughly 44,000 clones, of which about 83% were seen once. Approximately 52% of the sample lies in the top ten. The sample's time point label is to be understood as: baseline before first vaccination. The sequencing used peripheral blood, collected on day 0 of AZD1222 vaccination. The source is an adult in good health.

This chain joins TRBV7-3 and TRBJ2-2, with D perhaps matching TRBD1 (6 bases). Germline lookup yields CDR1 SGHTA and CDR2 FQGTGA. The ends were cut back, 4 bases at V and 2 bases at J, with 8 bases in the middle. This CDR3 contains 14 residues. CDR3 protein: CASSSGTNTGELFF. CDR3 DNA: TGTGCCAGCAGCTCCGGGACAAACACCGGGGAGCTGTTTTTT.

There are a few counts of this clone. The chain has TRBV29-1 and TRBJ2-5; no clear D. Germline V CDR1 and CDR2: SQVTM, ANQGSEA. This CDR3 spans 11 amino acids. Trimming removed 8 bases at V and 5 bases at J, with 12 bases between. CDR3 bases: TGCAGCTCGGAGTGGGCGGAGACCCAGTACTTC. Translation gives CSSEWAETQYF.

The chain recombines TRBV6-5 with TRBJ1-5; D call uncertain. Between the trimmed V and J ends, which lost 10 bases and 3 bases, there was a span of 13 bases. This CDR3 contains 13 residues. The germline gives CDR1 MNHEY, CDR2 SVGAGI. The CDR3 here is CATKHRYNQPQHF. The CDR3 DNA reads as TGTGCCACCAAACATCGATACAATCAGCCCCAGCATTTT.

The chain uses TRBV2 and TRBJ2-1; TRBD2 is a possible D gene (5 bases). Germline V CDR1 and CDR2: SNHLY, FYNNEI. Trimming shortened V by 9 bases and J by 9 bases, and 15 bases separated the two germline ends. CDR3 length: 12 residues. The CDR3 is CARARYGGEQFF. Written as DNA, the CDR3 is TGTGCCAGAGCTCGGTACGGAGGTGAGCAGTTCTTC.

This sequence joins TRBV6-5 and TRBJ1-6; D perhaps matches TRBD1 (6 bases). The CDR3 is made up of 13 amino acids. The germline V gene encodes CDR1 MNHEY and CDR2 SVGAGI. V shed 6 bases and J shed 7 bases, with 10 bases lying between them. In DNA, the CDR3 is TGTGCCAGCAGCCTGGACAGAAATTCACCCCTCCACTTT. As protein: CASSLDRNSPLHF.

V and J are TRBV16 and TRBJ1-4, with unresolved D. The CDR3 length is 15 residues. V lost 2 bases and J lost 3, with 10 bases in between. CDR1 is KGHSY, CDR2 FQNENV, per germline. The CDR3 region is CASSQVRTSNEKLFF. CDR3 coding DNA: TGTGCCAGCAGCCAAGTTAGGACTTCTAATGAAAAACTGTTTTTT.

J is TRBJ2-7 and V is TRBV3-1 (or the pseudogene TRBV3-2), with D possibly matching TRBD2 (5 bases). The V and J ends lost 0 bases and 6 bases respectively, with 24 bases between them. CDR1 and CDR2 (germline): LGHDT, YNNKEL (reference sequence). CDR3 length equals 18 residues. CDR3 loop: CASSQDFPPSWSRGEQYF. CDR3 sequence (DNA): TGTGCCAGCAGCCAAGATTTCCCACCGTCTTGGTCTCGGGGCGAGCAGTACTTC.

The V and J genes are TRBV19 and TRBJ1-1, with 10 bases aligning to TRBD1. This CDR3 spans 17 amino acids. The germline CDR1 and CDR2 sequences are LNHDA and SQIVND (reference sequence). The V segment lost 0 bases and the J segment 4 bases; nucleotides outside the gene matches: 8. The CDR3 nucleotides are TGTGCCAGTAGTATAGAGGTGGGGACAGGGGCCTCCACTGAAGCTTTCTTT. Its protein is CASSIEVGTGASTEAFF.

The gene calls are TRBV12-5 and TRBJ1-3; the D gene is possibly TRBD1 (6 bases). From germline, CDR1 is LGHNT and CDR2 FRNRAP. V shed 3 bases and J shed 0 bases, with 12 bases lying between them. The CDR3 runs to 16 residues. CDR3 loop: CASGLDRLSSGNTIYF. The CDR3, as DNA: TGTGCTAGTGGTTTAGACAGGCTGAGCTCTGGAAACACCATATATTTT.